This TCR beta chain is from a study of shared clonotypes between healthy human individuals. At the level of the study: The donors, two women and a few men, were aged 18 to 49. Study results and caveats: The diversity represented, both genetic and in exposure history, was limited by few donors.

CD8 memory merged CD45RO+ with CCR7-negative CD45RA+ TemRA cells. This CDR3 region has 13 residues. Trimming shortened V by 0 bases and J by 2 bases, and 5 bases separated the two germline ends. Germline CDR1 reads SEHNR; CDR2 reads FQNEAQ (reference sequence). The assay was immunoSEQ multiplex PCR, and TCRdb's table has in-frame clones only and misses some. Here the sample spans around 690,000 clones, about 92% being singletons. With regard to this clone: The antigen is not known.

The chain employs TRBV7-9 and TRBJ2-7; D is uncertain. The TCR comes from a man aged 18 to 29 in good health. Some clones in this sample may be carry-over from other donors' samples. The sequenced sample was memory CD8+ T cells from PBMCs. Subset described: CD45RO+ cells pooled with CCR7-negative TemRA cells. CDR3 DNA sequence: TGTGCCAGCAGCTTAGCGGCCACCTACGAGCAGTACTTC. Protein: CASSLAATYEQYF.